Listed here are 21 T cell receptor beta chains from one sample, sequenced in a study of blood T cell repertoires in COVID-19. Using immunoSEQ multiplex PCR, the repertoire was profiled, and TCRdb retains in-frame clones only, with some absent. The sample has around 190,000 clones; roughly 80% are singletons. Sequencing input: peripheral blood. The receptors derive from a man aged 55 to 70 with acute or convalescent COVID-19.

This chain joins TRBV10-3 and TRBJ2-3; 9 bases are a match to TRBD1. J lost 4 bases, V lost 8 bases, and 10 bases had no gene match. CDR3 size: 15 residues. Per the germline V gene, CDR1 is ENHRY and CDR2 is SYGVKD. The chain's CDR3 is CAIGPGQGVPDTQYF. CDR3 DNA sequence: TGTGCCATCGGTCCGGGACAGGGTGTCCCAGATACGCAGTATTTT.

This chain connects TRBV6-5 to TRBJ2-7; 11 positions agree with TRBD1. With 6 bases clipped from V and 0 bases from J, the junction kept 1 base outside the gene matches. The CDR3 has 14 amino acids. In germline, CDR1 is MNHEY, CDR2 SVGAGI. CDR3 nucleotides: TGTGCCAGCAGGGGACAGGGGGACTCCTACGAGCAGTACTTC. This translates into CASRGQGDSYEQYF.

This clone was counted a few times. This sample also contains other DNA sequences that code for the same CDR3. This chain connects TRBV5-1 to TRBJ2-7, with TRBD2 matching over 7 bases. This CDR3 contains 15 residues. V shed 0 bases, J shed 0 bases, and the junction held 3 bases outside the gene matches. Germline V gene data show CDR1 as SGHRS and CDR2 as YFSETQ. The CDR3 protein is CASSLAGGSSYEQYF. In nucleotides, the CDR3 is TGCGCCAGCAGCTTGGCCGGGGGGTCCTCCTACGAGCAGTACTTC.

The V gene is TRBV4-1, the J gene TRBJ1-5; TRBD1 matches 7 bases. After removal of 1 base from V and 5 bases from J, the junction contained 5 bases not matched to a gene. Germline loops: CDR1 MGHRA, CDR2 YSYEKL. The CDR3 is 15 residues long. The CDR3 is CASSQGRDSYQPQHF. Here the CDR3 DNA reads TGCGCCAGCAGCCAAGGCCGGGACAGCTATCAGCCCCAGCATTTT.

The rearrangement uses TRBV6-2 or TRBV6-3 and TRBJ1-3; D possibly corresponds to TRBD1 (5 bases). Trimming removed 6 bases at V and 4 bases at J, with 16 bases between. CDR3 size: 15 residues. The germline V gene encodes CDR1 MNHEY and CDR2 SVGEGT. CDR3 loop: CASSDTGLPGNTIYF. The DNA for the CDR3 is TGTGCCAGCAGCGATACGGGACTTCCCGGAAACACCATATATTTT.

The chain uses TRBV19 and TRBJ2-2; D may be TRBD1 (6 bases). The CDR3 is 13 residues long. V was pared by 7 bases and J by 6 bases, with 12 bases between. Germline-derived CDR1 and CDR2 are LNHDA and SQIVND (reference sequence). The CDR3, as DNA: TGTGCCAGTATACAGGGTTCGGCCGGGGAGCTGTTTTTT. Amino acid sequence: CASIQGSAGELFF.

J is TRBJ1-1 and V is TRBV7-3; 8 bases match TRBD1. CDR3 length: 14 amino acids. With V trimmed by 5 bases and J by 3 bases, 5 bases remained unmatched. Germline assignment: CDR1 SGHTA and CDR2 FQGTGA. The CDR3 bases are TGTGCCAGCAGCATCTCAGGGGGCGACACTGAAGCTTTCTTT. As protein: CASSISGGDTEAFF.

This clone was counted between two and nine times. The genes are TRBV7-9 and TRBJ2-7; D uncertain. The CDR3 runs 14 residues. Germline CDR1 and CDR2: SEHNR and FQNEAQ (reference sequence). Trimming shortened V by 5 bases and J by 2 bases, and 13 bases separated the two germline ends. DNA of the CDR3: TGTGCCAGCAGCACACAGCAAACCCCCTACGAGCAGTACTTC. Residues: CASSTQQTPYEQYF.

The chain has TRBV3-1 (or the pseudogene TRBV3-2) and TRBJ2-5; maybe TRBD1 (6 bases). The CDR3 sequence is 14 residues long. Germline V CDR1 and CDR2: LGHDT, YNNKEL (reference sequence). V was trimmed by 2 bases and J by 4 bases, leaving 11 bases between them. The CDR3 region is CASSQRGGGETQYF. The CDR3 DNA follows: TGTGCCAGCAGCCAACGAGGGGGTGGAGAGACCCAGTACTTC.

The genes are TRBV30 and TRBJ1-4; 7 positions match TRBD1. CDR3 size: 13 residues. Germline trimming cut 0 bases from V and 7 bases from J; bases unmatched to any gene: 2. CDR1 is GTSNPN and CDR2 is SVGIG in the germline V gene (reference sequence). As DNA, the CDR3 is TGTGCCTGGAGTGTACAGGGGAGTGAAAAACTGTTTTTT. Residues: CAWSVQGSEKLFF.

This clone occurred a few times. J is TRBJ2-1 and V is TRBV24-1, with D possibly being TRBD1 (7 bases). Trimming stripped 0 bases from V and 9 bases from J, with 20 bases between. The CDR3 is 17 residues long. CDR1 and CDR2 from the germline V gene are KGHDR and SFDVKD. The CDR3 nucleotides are TGTGCCACCAGTGATTTGAATTCAGGGGGGTACATGGGTGAGCAGTTCTTC. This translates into CATSDLNSGGYMGEQFF.

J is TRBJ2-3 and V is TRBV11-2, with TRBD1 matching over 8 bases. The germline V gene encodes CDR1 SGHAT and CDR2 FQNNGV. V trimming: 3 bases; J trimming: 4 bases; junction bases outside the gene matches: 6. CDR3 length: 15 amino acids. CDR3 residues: CASSFDRTGSDTQYF. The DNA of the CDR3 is TGTGCCAGCAGCTTTGATCGGACAGGGTCAGATACGCAGTATTTT.

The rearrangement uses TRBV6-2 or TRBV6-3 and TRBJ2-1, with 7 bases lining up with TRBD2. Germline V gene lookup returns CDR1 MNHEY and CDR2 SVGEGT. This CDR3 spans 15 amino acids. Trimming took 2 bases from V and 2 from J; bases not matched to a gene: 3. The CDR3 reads CASSYTSGTYNEQFF. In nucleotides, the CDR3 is TGTGCCAGCAGTTACACAAGCGGGACCTACAATGAGCAGTTCTTC.

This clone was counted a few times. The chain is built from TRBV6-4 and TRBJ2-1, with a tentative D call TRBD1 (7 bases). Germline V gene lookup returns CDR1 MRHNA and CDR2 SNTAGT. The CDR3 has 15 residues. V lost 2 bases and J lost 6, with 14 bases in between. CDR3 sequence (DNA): TGTGCCAGCAGTGACCAGGGGGGAGTCGGCAATGAGCAGTTCTTC. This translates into CASSDQGGVGNEQFF.

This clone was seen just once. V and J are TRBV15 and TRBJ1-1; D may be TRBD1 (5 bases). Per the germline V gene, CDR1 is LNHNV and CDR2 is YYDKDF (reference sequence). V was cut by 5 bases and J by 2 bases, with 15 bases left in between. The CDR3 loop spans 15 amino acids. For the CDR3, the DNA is TGTGCCACCAGCGGAGGCAGGGACTACAACACTGAAGCTTTCTTT. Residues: CATSGGRDYNTEAFF.

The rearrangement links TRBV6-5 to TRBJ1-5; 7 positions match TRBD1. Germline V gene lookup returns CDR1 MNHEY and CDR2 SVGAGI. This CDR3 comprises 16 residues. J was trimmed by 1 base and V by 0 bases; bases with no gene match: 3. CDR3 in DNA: TGTGCCAGCAGTTACTCGGGCAGGGGGAGCAATCAGCCCCAGCATTTT. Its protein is CASSYSGRGSNQPQHF.

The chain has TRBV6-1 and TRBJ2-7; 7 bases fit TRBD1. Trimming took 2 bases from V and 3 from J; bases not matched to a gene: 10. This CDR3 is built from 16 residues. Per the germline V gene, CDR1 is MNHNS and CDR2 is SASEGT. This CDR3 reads CASSEWDSPGSYEQYF. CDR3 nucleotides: TGTGCCAGCAGTGAATGGGACAGCCCAGGAAGCTACGAGCAGTACTTC.

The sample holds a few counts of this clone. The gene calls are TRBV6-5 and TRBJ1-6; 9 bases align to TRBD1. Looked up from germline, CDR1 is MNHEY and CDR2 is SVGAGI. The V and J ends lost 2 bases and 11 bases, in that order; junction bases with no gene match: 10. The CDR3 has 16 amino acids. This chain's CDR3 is CASSYPGTGSRAPLHF. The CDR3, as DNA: TGTGCCAGCAGTTACCCCGGGACAGGGAGTAGGGCACCCCTCCACTTT.

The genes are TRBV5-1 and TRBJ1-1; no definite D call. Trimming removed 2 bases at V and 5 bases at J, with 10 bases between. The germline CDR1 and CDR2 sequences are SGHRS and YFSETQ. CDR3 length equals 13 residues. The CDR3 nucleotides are TGCGCCAGCAGCTTAAGTGGGGAGACTGAAGCTTTCTTT. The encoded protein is CASSLSGETEAFF.

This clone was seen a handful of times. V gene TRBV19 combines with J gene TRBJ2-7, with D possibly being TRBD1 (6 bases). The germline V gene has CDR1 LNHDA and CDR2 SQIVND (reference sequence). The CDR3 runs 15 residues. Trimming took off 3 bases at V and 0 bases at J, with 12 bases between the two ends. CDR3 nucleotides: TGTGCCAGTAGTATTGACAGGACATACTCCTACGAGCAGTACTTC. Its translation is CASSIDRTYSYEQYF.

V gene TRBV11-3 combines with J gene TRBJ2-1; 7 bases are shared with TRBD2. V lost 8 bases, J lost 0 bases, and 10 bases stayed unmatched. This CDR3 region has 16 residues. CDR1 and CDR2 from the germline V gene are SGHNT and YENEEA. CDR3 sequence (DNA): TGTGCCAGCGGCCCTGCCGGGGGGAGCTCCTACAATGAGCAGTTCTTC. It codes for CASGPAGGSSYNEQFF.